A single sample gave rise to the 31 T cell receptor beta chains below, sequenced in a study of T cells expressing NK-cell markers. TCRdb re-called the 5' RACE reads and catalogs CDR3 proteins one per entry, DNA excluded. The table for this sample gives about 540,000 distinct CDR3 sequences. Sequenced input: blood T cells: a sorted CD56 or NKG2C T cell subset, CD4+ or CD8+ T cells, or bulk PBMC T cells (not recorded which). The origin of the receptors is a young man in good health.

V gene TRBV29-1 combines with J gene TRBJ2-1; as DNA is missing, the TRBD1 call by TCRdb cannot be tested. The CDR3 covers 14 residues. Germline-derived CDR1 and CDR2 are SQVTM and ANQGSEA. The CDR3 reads CSVERGADNNEQFF.

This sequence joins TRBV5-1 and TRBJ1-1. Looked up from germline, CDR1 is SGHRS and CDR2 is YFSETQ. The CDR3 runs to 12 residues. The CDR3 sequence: CASSTVGTEAFF.

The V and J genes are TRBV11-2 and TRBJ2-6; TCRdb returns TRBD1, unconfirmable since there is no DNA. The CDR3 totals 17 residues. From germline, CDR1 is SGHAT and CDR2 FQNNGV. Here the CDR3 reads CASTAIQGYSGANVLTF. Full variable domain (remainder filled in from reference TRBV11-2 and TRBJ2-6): EAGVAQSPRYKIIEKRQSVAFWCNPISGHATLYWYQQILGQGPKLLIQFQNNGVVDDSQLPKDRFSAERLKGVDSTLKIQPAKLEDSAVYLCASTAIQGYSGANVLTFGAGSRLTVL.

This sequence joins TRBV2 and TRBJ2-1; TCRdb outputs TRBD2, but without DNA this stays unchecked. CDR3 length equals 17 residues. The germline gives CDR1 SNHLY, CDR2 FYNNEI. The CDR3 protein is CASSEAPSGGRVNEQFF.

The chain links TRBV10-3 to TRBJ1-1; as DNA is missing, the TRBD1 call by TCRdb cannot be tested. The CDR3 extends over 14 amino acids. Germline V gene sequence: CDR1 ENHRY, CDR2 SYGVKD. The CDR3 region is CATAGTGLNTEAFF.

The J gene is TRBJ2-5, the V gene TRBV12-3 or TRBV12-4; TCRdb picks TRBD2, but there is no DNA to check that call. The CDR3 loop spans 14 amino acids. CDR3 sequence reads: CASRKKALRETQYF.

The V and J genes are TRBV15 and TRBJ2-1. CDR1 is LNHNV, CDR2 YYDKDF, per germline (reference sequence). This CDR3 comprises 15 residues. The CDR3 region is CATSRDQGIGNEQFF.

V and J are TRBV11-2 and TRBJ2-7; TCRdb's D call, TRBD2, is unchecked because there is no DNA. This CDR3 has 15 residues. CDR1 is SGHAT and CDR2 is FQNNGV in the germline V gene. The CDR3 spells CASSLVSGSRNEQYF.

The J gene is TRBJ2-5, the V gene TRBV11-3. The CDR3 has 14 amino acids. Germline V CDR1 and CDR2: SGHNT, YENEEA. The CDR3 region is CASSLMDGEETQYF. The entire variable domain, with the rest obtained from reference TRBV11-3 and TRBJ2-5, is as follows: EAGVVQSPRYKIIEKKQPVAFWCNPISGHNTLYWYLQNLGQGPELLIRYENEEAVDDSQLPKDRFSAERLKGVDSTLKIQPAELGDSAVYLCASSLMDGEETQYFGPGTRLLVL.

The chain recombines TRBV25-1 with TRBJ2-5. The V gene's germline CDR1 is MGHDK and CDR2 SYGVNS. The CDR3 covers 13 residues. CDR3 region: CASRSVNQETQYF.

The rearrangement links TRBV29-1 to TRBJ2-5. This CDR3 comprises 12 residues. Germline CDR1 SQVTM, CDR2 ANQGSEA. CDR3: CSAGSSQETQYF.

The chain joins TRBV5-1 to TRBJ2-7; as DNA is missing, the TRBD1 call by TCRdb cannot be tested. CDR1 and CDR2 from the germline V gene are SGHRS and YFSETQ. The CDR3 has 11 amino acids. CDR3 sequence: CASSLEAGEYF.

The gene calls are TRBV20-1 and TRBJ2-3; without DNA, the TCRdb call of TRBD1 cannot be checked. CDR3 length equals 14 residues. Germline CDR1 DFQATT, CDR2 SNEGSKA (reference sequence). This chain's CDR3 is CSATDRAAADTQYF.

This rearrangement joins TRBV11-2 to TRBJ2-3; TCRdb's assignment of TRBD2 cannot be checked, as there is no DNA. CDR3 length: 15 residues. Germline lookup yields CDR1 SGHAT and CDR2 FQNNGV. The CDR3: CASSKAGGSADTQYF.

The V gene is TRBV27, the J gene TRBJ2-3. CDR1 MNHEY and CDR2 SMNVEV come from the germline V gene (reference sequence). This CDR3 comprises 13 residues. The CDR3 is CASRPTDTDTQYF.

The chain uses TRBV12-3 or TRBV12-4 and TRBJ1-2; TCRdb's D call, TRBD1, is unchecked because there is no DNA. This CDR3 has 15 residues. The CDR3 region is CASSTSGSPNYGYTF.

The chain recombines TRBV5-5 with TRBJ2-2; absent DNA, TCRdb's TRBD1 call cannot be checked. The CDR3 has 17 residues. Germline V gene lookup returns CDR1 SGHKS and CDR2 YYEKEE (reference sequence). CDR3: CASSPPGTGGITGELFF.

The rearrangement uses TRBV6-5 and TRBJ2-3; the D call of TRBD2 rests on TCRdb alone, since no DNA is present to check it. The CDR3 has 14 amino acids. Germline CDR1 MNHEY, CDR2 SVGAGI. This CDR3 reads CASTSGRASDTQYF.

This CDR3 reads CASSLELAVQETQYF. V is TRBV7-9 and J is TRBJ2-5; checking the TCRdb D call of TRBD2 is not possible without DNA. Per the germline V gene, CDR1 is SEHNR and CDR2 is FQNEAQ (reference sequence). The CDR3 runs 15 residues.

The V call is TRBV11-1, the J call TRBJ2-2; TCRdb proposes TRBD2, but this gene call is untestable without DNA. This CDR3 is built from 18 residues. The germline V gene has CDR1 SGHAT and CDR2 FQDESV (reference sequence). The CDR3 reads CASSSRLAGAANTGELFF.

CDR3 sequence: CASSVRRDSYEQYF. The chain recombines TRBV6-2 or TRBV6-3 with TRBJ2-7; absent DNA, TCRdb's TRBD1 call cannot be checked. CDR3 length equals 14 residues. CDR1 and CDR2 (germline): MNHEY, SVGEGT.

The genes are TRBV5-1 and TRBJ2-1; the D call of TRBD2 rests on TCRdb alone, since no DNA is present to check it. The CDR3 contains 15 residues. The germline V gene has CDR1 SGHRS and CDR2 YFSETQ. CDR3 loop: CASSSTGTSGSEKFF.

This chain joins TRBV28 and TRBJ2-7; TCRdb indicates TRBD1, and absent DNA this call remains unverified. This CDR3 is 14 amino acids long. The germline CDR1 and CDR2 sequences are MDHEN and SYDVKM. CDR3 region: CASSFVRDIYEQYF.

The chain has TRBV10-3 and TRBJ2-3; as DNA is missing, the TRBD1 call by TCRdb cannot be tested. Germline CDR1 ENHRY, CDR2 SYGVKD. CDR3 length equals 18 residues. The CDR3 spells CAISESTGGSTSTDTQYF.

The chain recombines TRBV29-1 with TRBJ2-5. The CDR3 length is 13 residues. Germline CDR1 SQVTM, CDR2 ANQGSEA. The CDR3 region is CSVAHSSSETQYF.

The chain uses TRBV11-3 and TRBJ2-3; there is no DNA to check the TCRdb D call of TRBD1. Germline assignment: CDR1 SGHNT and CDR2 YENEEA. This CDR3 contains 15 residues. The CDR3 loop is CASSTPDSHTDTQYF.

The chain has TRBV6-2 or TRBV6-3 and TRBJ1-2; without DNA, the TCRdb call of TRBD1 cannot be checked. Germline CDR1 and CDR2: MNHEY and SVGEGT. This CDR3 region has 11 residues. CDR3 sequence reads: CASATAYGYTF.

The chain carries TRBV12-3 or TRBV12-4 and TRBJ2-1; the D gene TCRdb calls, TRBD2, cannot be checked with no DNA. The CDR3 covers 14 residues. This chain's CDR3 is CASSLSERNNEQFF.

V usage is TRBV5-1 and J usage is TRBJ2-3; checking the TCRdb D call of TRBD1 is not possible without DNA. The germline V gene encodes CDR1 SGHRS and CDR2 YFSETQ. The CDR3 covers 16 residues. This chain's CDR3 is CASSPLAGRRTDTQYF.

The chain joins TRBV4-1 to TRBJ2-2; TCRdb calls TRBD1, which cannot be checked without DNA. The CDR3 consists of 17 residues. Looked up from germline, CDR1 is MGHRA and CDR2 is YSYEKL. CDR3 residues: CASSQDGQGASTGELFF.

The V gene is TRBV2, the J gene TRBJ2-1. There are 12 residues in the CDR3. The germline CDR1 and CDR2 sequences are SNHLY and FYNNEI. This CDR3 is CASTGVYNEQFF.